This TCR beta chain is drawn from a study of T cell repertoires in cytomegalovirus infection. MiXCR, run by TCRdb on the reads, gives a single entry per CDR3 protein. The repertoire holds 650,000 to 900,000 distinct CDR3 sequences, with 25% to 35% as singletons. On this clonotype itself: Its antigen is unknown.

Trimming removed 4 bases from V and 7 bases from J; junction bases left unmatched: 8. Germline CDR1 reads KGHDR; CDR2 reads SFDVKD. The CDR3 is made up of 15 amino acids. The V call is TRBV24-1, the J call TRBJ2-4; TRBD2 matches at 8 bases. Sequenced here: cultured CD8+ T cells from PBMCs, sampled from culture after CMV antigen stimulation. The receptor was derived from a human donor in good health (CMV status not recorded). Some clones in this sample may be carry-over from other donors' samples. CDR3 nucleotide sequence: TGTGCCACCAGTGACAACGGGAGGGCGGGCAACATTCAGTACTTC. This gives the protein CATSDNGRAGNIQYF.